This TCR beta chain was captured by sequencing in a study of T cell repertoires in cytomegalovirus infection. At the level of the study: A matching HLA type, together with CMV infection, was signaled by public TCR beta signatures.

At least ten counts were recorded for this clonotype. The target antigen is unknown. With V trimmed by 3 bases and J by 9 bases, 14 bases remained unmatched. The length of the CDR3 is 16 residues. The germline V gene has CDR1 MGHDK and CDR2 SYGVNS. Each CDR3 protein is one row after TCRdb ran MiXCR on the reads. The repertoire holds around 630,000 distinct CDR3 sequences, with 24% as singletons. Study results and caveats: CMV-specific HLA-C-restricted TCR beta clonotypes dominated the ex vivo response.

The source material was CD8+ T cells from PBMCs. The chain employs TRBV25-1 and TRBJ1-5; 7 bases line up with TRBD1. The clonotype was recovered from a human donor in good health (CMV status not recorded). Some clones in this sample may be carry-over from other donors' samples. The CDR3 reads CASSEGGTVEESPQHF. The CDR3, as DNA: TGTGCCAGCAGTGAGGGTGGGACAGTGGAGGAATCGCCCCAGCATTTT.